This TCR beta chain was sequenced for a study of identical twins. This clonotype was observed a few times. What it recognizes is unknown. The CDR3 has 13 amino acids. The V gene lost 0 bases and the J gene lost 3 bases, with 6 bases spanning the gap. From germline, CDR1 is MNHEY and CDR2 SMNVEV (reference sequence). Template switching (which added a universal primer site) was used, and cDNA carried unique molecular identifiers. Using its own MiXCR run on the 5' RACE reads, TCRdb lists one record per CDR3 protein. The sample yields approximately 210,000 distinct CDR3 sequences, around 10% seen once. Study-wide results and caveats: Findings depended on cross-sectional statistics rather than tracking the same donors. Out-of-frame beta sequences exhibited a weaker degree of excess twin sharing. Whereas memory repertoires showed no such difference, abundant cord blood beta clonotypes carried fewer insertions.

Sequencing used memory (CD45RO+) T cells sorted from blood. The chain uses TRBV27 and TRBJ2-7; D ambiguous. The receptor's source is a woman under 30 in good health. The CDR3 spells CASSLSGFYEQYF. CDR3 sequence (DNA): TGTGCCAGCAGTTTATCAGGTTTCTACGAGCAGTACTTC.